These T cell receptor beta chains were read from a single sample in a study of multiple sclerosis patients with progressive multifocal leukoencephalopathy. Using immunoSEQ multiplex PCR, the repertoire was profiled, and TCRdb retains in-frame clones only, with some absent. The sample has fewer than 40,000 clones; almost 95% are singletons. Material: PBMCs. The receptors come from a man aged 25-40 years with multiple sclerosis. The CDR3 runs from the conserved cysteine through the conserved F or W. D genes are given only for firm matches. Not all rows give a size; the values are once, few, many and, for expanded clones, a class.

>TRBJ2-3|TRBD2|TRBV18|NA
TGTGCCAGCTCACCTAACAGGGCTAGCGGGAGTAGAGATACGCAGTATTTT
CASSPNRASGSRDTQYF
>TRBJ2-3|NA|TRBV7-9|NA
TGTGCCAGCAGCGTAGGGTGGGAGCGACATACGCAGTATTTT
CASSVGWERHTQYF
>TRBJ1-6|NA|TRBV4-3|NA
TGCGCCAGCAGCCAAGACGCAGGGGTCACTTCACCCCTCCACTTT
CASSQDAGVTSPLHF
>TRBJ2-7|NA|TRBV7-8|NA
TGTGCCAGCAGCACTAGACGGGTCTACGAGCAGTACTTC
CASSTRRVYEQYF
>TRBJ2-7|NA|TRBV21-1|NA
TGTGCCACCTACAAAGCGGGGCCTTACGACGAGCAGTACTTC
CATYKAGPYDEQYF
>TRBJ2-2|TRBD2|TRBV7-9|once
TGTGCCAGCAGCCCAGATTTACGGGGGGGGGCGAACACCGGGGAGCTGTTTTTT
CASSPDLRGGANTGELFF
>TRBJ2-1|NA|TRBV30|NA
TGTGCCTGGAGTGTCGGGACACAGCTTAATGAGCAGTTCTTC
CAWSVGTQLNEQFF
>TRBJ2-1|TRBD2|TRBV5-3|few
TGTGCCAGAAACGTTCGTGGGACTAGCGGGATTTTTGGTGAGCAGTTCTTC
CARNVRGTSGIFGEQFF
>TRBJ1-1|NA|TRBV21-1|NA
TGTGCCAGCAGCTTTATAAGTAGGCAGCTAAACACTGAAGCTTTCTTT
CASSFISRQLNTEAFF
>TRBJ2-2|NA|TRBV12-5|NA
TGTGCTATCAGAGGAGTCGGGACCGCGAACACCGGGGAGCTGTTTTTT
CAIRGVGTANTGELFF
>TRBJ2-3|NA|TRBV15|NA
TGTGCCACCAGCAGAGATTTTCCCAATACGCAGTATTTT
CATSRDFPNTQYF
>TRBJ2-5|TRBD1|TRBV10-3|once
TGTGCCTCCACTGGACAGGAGCAAGAGACCCAGTACTTC
CASTGQEQETQYF
>TRBJ2-1|NA|TRBV27|NA
TGTGCCAGCAGTTTATGGCAGAGCTCCTACAATGAGCAGTTCTTC
CASSLWQSSYNEQFF
>TRBJ2-1|NA|TRBV7-9|NA
TGTGCCAGCAGCCCCGAGGGGCGGATCTACAATGAGCAGTTCTTC
CASSPEGRIYNEQFF
>TRBJ2-2|TRBD2|TRBV7-9|NA
TGTGCCAGCAGCCCTCGGACTAGCGGGAGAACCGGGGAGCTGTTTTTT
CASSPRTSGRTGELFF
>TRBJ2-2|NA|TRBV7-2|NA
TGTGCCAGCAGCCTCCTTCCGGCTAGCCGAAACACCGGGGAGCTGTTTTTT
CASSLLPASRNTGELFF
>TRBJ1-2|NA|TRBV29-1|once
TGCAGCGTTGATGCCCCGGGAGTCTATGGCTACACCTTC
CSVDAPGVYGYTF
>TRBJ2-5|TRBD2|TRBV5-1|NA
TGCGCCAGCAGCTTGGGAGGGTCTAGCGGGATTGGTATACAAGAGACCCAGTACTTC
CASSLGGSSGIGIQETQYF
>TRBJ2-1|TRBD2|TRBV5-1|NA
TGCGCCAGCAGCCACGGACTAGCGGCTAGCTCCTACAATGAGCAGTTCTTC
CASSHGLAASSYNEQFF
>TRBJ2-7|NA|TRBV20-1|NA
TGCAGTGCTAGCGGGAGTAGCGAGCAGTACTTC
CSASGSSEQYF
>TRBJ1-6|NA|TRBV27|NA
TGTGCCAGCAGTTATAGATCAGTCGAATTTCCCCTCCACTTT
CASSYRSVEFPLHF
>TRBJ2-1|NA|TRBV27|once
TGTGCCAGCAGTCCGCGTAGCGCGGCTTTCTACAATGAGCAGTTCTTC
CASSPRSAAFYNEQFF
>TRBJ2-1|TRBD2|TRBV7-6|NA
TGTGCCGGCAGCTTAGGGTCTAGCGGGAAATACAATGAGCAGTTCTTC
CAGSLGSSGKYNEQFF
>TRBJ2-7|NA|TRBV2|NA
TGTGCCAGCAGTGAAGGCATTAGGGGAGACGAGCAGTACTTC
CASSEGIRGDEQYF
>TRBJ1-1|NA|TRBV15|NA
TGTGCCACCAGCAGAGACAGGTCCGCTGAAGCTTTCTTT
CATSRDRSAEAFF
>TRBJ2-1|NA|TRBV15|NA
TGTGCCACCAGCAGGTCGCGAAATGAGCAGTTCTTC
CATSRSRNEQFF
>TRBJ1-2|NA|TRBV30|NA
TGTGCCTGGAGTGGAACAGGAGCCAACAACTATGGCTACACCTTC
CAWSGTGANNYGYTF
>TRBJ2-1|TRBD2|TRBV7-2|once
TGTGCCAGCAGCTTAGCCCCTAGCGGGAGAGGTGAGCAGTTCTTC
CASSLAPSGRGEQFF
>TRBJ2-2|NA|TRBV14|NA
TGTGCCAGCAGCCATATACTTCCGGGATTTAACACCGGGGAGCTGTTTTTT
CASSHILPGFNTGELFF
>TRBJ2-5|TRBD2|TRBV19|NA
TGTGCCAGTAGTACCCTGTTAGCGGGCGACCAAGAGACCCAGTACTTC
CASSTLLAGDQETQYF
>TRBJ2-5|NA|TRBV30|NA
TGTGCCTGGAGTAGGAGGGGAGAGACCCAGTACTTC
CAWSRRGETQYF
>TRBJ2-1|TRBD2|TRBV9|NA
TGTGCCAGCAGCGGGGGACTAGCGGGAAGGTACAATGAGCAGTTCTTC
CASSGGLAGRYNEQFF
>TRBJ2-2|NA|TRBV5-4|once
TGTGCCAGCAGCCCTCCCCTTGGGTCGGCCGGGGAGCTGTTTTTT
CASSPPLGSAGELFF